The T cell receptor beta chain under discussion was sequenced for a study of T cells in Graves' hyperthyroidism and ophthalmopathy. Study context: Initial diagnosis, before any treatment, was when peripheral blood was collected. General observations from the study: Before onset, ophthalmopathy was predicted by the model a median approximately 6.7 months earlier. A 13 V-J signature model discriminated ophthalmopathy versus stable hyperthyroidism.

This clonotype has a count of ten or more. What it recognizes is unknown. The CDR3 is 11 amino acids. The germline V gene encodes CDR1 DFQATT and CDR2 SNEGSKA (reference sequence). Trimming left V 8 bases short and J 2 bases short, with 9 bases between. TCR beta CDR3 sequences were amplified from RNA transcripts. HTBI primers were used for first-round RT-PCR of the TCR CDR3. TCRdb analysed the multiplex PCR reads with MiXCR anew, one entry per CDR3 protein. The sample lists some 800,000 distinct CDR3 sequences, 35% to 40% seen once, with about 9% in the top ten. Fresh peripheral blood, less than 11 ml of it, supplied the PBMCs.

This rearrangement joins TRBV20-1 to TRBJ2-5, with D tentatively TRBD2 (5 bases). The sequenced material came from blood. The clonotype comes from a man between 18 and 29 years old with Graves' hyperthyroidism. The CDR3 reads CSQRWQETQYF. The CDR3 coding sequence is TGCAGTCAGCGGTGGCAAGAGACCCAGTACTTC.